This TCR beta chain comes out of a study of blood T cell repertoires in COVID-19 (dated by TCRdb to 2018 to 2021). A note on the overall study: The collaborator samples originated in the United States, Italy and Spain and spanned the acute and convalescent phases of COVID-19. The samples were drawn from the first 160 participants of the ongoing ImmuneRACE study and from 1,254 subjects provided by 6 global collaborators. Nearly every sample came with metadata listing a de-identified subject ID, COVID-19 status, age in years and sex. Where HLA class I and class II types were available, the types were taken from metadata supplied by the sample provider, not from assay-based typing. Deeply sampled blood TCRbeta repertoires from subjects exposed to, actively infected with, or recovered from COVID-19 were included in the dataset. A freely available public database, intended as a resource for researchers studying the immune response to SARS-CoV-2, is where the repertoires were released. The prospective study material was composed of cDNA or gDNA derived from T cells, B-cell-depleted T cells, or PBMCs.

Each collaborating institution followed its own protocols to collect whole blood in K2EDTA tubes. Collaborator samples were shipped for TCRbeta analysis as frozen whole blood, isolated PBMCs, or DNA extracted from either sample type. With respect to this clone: Its antigen is currently not known. Base quality data are lacking; no much larger clone is found one base away.

The immunoSEQ Assay, a bias-controlled multiplex PCR, was used to amplify TCRbeta CDR3 regions from genomic DNA. The original pipeline was this. The number of nucleated cells in each sample was estimated by amplification of reference gene primers within the assay. To quantify the absolute abundance of each unique TCRbeta CDR3 rearrangement, sequence reads were collapsed and filtered. For each sample, productive Simpson clonality was calculated by taking the square root of Simpson's diversity index across productive rearrangements. The clones in this table, taken by TCRdb from immuneACCESS, are in-frame only. Not every clone is retained; where verified, under half of the shortfall comes from an unresolved V gene, and the cause of the rest is unknown. Clonal size and the V and J genes are those of that table, whereas D and trimming came from the DNA. The table for this sample lists 65,000 to 90,000 clones; roughly 87% of them were counted only once. In total, the top ten clones hold roughly 8.7% of the sample.

Broader findings and caveats from the paper: How much clinical and demographic metadata was included differed by source and by participant, and the metadata was provided uncurated.

V lost 4 bases and J lost 0 bases; the stretch between them is 13 bases long. For CDR1 and CDR2, the germline V gene lists SGHRS and YFSETQ. From the cysteine up to the phenylalanine, the CDR3 has a length of 16 residues. The only DNA kept is the CDR3, 48 bases in frame from the first base. The sample taken for sequencing was peripheral blood. The sequence links TRBV5-1 to TRBJ1-4; TRBD1 is possibly the D segment (6 matching bases). This sequence was found in a man in his fifties or sixties with acute or convalescent COVID-19. The DNA sequence follows: TGCGCCAGCAGCATGACAGGAACAACAACTAATGAAAAACTGTTTTTT. This yields the protein CASSMTGTTTNEKLFF.